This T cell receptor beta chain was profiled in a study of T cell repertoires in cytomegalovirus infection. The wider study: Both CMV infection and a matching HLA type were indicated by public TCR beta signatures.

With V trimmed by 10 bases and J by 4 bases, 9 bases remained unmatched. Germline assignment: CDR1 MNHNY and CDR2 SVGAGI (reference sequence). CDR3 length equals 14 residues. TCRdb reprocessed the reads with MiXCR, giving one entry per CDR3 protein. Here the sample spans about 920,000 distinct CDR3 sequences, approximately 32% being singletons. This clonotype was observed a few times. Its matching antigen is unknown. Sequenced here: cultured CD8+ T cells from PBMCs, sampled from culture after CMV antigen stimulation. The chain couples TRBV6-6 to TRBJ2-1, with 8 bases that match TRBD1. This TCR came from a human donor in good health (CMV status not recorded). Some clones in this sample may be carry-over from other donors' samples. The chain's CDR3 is CANRQGFLYNEQFF. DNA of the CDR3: TGTGCCAACCGACAGGGGTTCCTTTACAATGAGCAGTTCTTC.